This paragraph covers one T cell receptor beta chain sequence. The junction differs from germline at one of its ends, possibly a read error. This record belongs to a study of blood T cell repertoires in COVID-19. Overall study context: Samples representing acute and convalescent COVID-19 were sourced from the United States, Italy and Spain. T cells, B-cell-depleted T cells, or PBMCs supplied cDNA or gDNA.

Germline lookup yields CDR1 SGHVS and CDR2 FQNEAQ. This CDR3 spans 14 amino acids. All recovered Cohort 3 donors got two negative PCRs, got clearance, or saw symptom resolution. Original data processing: Researchers report that nucleated cell counts were estimated from reference gene primer amplification. Assay: immunoSEQ multiplex PCR; the TCRdb copy retains only in-frame clones and omits some. That table is the source of V, J and clone size, and D and trimming were worked out from the DNA. The sample yields around 470,000 clones, about 90% seen once. The chain employs TRBV7-8 and TRBJ2-5; 8 bases line up with TRBD2. The sample was PBMCs or T cells enriched from blood (not recorded which). The sequence came from a young man who had recovered from COVID-19. The CDR3 here is CASSLAGPVETQYF. CDR3 coding DNA: TGTGCCAGCAGTTTAGCGGGGCCGGTGGAGACCCAGTACTTC.